The next 25 T cell receptor beta chains were all read from a single sample in a study of T cell repertoires in cytomegalovirus infection. Via MiXCR, TCRdb re-called the reads, giving one row per CDR3 protein. The sample includes approximately 750,000 distinct CDR3 sequences, about 40% of them seen just once. Sequencing used PBMCs. These receptors were collected from a human donor in good health (CMV status not recorded). Some clones in this sample may be carry-over from other donors' samples.

In its sample, this clonotype was seen a few times. This chain joins TRBV7-2 and TRBJ2-7; 10 bases match TRBD2. From germline, CDR1 is SGHTA and CDR2 FQGNSA. V was pared by 5 bases and J by 0 bases, with 7 bases of the junction left unmatched. The CDR3 is made up of 16 amino acids. The CDR3 here is CASSLGLAEGSYEQYF. The DNA of the CDR3 is TGTGCCAGCAGCCTAGGACTAGCGGAAGGCTCCTACGAGCAGTACTTC. Drawing the rest from reference TRBV7-2 and TRBJ2-7, the complete variable domain is GAGVSQSPSNKVTEKGKDVELRCDPISGHTALYWYRQSLGQGLEFLIYFQGNSAPDKSGLPSDRFSAERTGGSVSTLTIQRTQQEDSAVYLCASSLGLAEGSYEQYFGPGTRLTVT.

This chain uses TRBV28 with TRBJ1-3; maybe TRBD1 (5 bases). CDR3 length: 15 amino acids. The V end was cut by 5 bases, the J end by 2 bases, with 13 bases between. The V gene's germline CDR1 is MDHEN and CDR2 SYDVKM. CDR3 in amino acids: CASSRFRVAGNTIYF. In DNA, the CDR3 is TGTGCCAGCAGTCGGTTCAGGGTAGCTGGAAACACCATATATTTT.

This rearrangement joins TRBV12-3 or TRBV12-4 to TRBJ2-4; possibly TRBD1 for D (6 bases). The V and J ends lost 5 bases and 6 bases respectively, with 11 bases between them. The CDR3 contains 13 residues. CDR3 amino acids: CASSPGQRNIQYF. DNA of the CDR3: TGTGCCAGCAGTCCCGGACAGCGAAACATTCAGTACTTC.

This clonotype has more than one count but fewer than ten. V and J are TRBV7-9 and TRBJ2-3, with TRBD1 identical over 11 bases. The germline V gene encodes CDR1 SEHNR and CDR2 FQNEAQ (reference sequence). After removal of 6 bases from V and 6 bases from J, the junction contained 5 bases not matched to a gene. The CDR3 has 14 residues. CDR3 sequence (DNA): TGTGCCAGCAGAGGACAGGGGGCAGGTGATACGCAGTATTTT. Amino acid sequence: CASRGQGAGDTQYF.

This clonotype was seen once. A much larger clone lies a single base off, so this may be a read error. The conserved closing phenylalanine or tryptophan is absent in this CDR3, likely reflecting a read error. The chain links TRBV28 to TRBJ2-1; 12 bases are a match to TRBD2. CDR1 is MDHEN, CDR2 SYDVKM, per germline. The CDR3 sequence is 15 residues long. After removal of 7 bases from V and 10 bases from J, the junction contained 11 bases not matched to a gene. The CDR3 protein is CASTPSTSGSKEQFL. CDR3 nucleotide sequence: TGTGCCAGCACCCCCTCGACTAGCGGGAGCAAAGAGCAGTTCTTA.

This clonotype was picked up a small number of times. The rearrangement uses TRBV7-8 and TRBJ1-4; no definite D call. This CDR3 contains 14 residues. Germline CDR1 reads SGHVS; CDR2 reads FQNEAQ. V lost 5 bases and J 8 bases, leaving 15 bases between the germline ends. The CDR3 here is CASSLRPQREKLFF. The CDR3 DNA sequence: TGTGCCAGCAGCCTTCGACCCCAAAGAGAAAAACTGTTTTTT.

This clonotype was seen more than once but under ten times. The chain recombines TRBV28 with TRBJ1-1; TRBD1 is a possible D gene (6 bases). Germline V gene lookup returns CDR1 MDHEN and CDR2 SYDVKM. Trimming shortened V by 5 bases and J by 1 base, and 17 bases separated the two germline ends. This CDR3 region has 16 residues. The CDR3 loop reads CASSPLPTGKNTEAFF. The CDR3 nucleotides read TGTGCCAGCAGTCCCCTACCAACAGGGAAGAACACTGAAGCTTTCTTT. The variable domain in full, with the rest retrieved from reference TRBV28 and TRBJ1-1, is DVKVTQSSRYLVKRTGEKVFLECVQDMDHENMFWYRQDPGLGLRLIYFSYDVKMKEKGDIPEGYSVSREKKERFSLILESASTNQTSMYLCASSPLPTGKNTEAFFGQGTRLTVV.

V gene TRBV7-9 combines with J gene TRBJ2-7; D is uncertain. V was shortened by 5 bases and J by 2 bases, with 7 bases between the two germline ends. The length of the CDR3 is 12 residues. CDR1 SEHNR and CDR2 FQNEAQ come from the germline V gene (reference sequence). The CDR3 loop reads CASSPQAYEQYF. The CDR3 coding sequence is TGTGCCAGCAGCCCCCAGGCCTACGAGCAGTACTTC.

In this sample, this clonotype turned up many times. The gene calls are TRBV7-8 and TRBJ1-1, with TRBD1 as a possible D gene (5 bases). The germline V and J ends were trimmed by 7 bases and 1 base, with 10 bases remaining between them. The CDR3 has 13 amino acids. Germline V lookup: CDR1 SGHVS, CDR2 FQNEAQ. The CDR3 nucleotides are TGTGCCAGCAACCTACAGGAGAACACTGAAGCTTTCTTT. Translating gives CASNLQENTEAFF. Based on the CDR3 plus reference TRBV7-8 and TRBJ1-1, the full variable domain is GAGVSQSPRYKVAKRGQDVALRCDPISGHVSLFWYQQALGQGPEFLTYFQNEAQLDKSGLPSDRFFAERPEGSVSTLKIQRTQQEDSAVYLCASNLQENTEAFFGQGTRLTVV.

The CDR3 protein is CASSILRVQGTEAFF. The CDR3, as DNA: TGTGCCAGTAGTATACTCCGGGTCCAAGGCACTGAAGCTTTCTTT. The chain is built from TRBV19 and TRBJ1-1, with no clear D. V was trimmed by 2 bases and J by 4 bases, leaving 14 bases between them. This CDR3 is 15 amino acids long. The germline V gene has CDR1 LNHDA and CDR2 SQIVND (reference sequence).

This clonotype was detected ten times or more. The chain recombines TRBV4-1 with TRBJ2-7; D is perhaps TRBD2 (5 bases). Germline lookup yields CDR1 MGHRA and CDR2 YSYEKL. The CDR3 runs to 15 residues. V was pared by 4 bases and J by 2 bases, with 15 bases between. CDR3 amino acids: CASSPQGGGTYEQYF. CDR3 bases: TGCGCCAGCAGCCCCCAAGGCGGAGGAACCTACGAGCAGTACTTC.

The rearrangement uses TRBV10-3 and TRBJ1-6, with TRBD1 as a possible D gene (6 bases). The V and J ends lost 4 bases and 5 bases respectively, with 9 bases between them. Germline V gene lookup returns CDR1 ENHRY and CDR2 SYGVKD. There are 14 residues in the CDR3. DNA of the CDR3: TGTGCCATCAGTGCCAGGGGAGATAATTCACCCCTCCACTTT. It specifies CAISARGDNSPLHF.

The J gene is TRBJ2-2, the V gene TRBV28; 9 bases agree with TRBD2. The CDR3 extends over 14 amino acids. V trimming: 7 bases; J trimming: 8 bases; junction bases outside the gene matches: 8. CDR1 and CDR2 from the germline V gene are MDHEN and SYDVKM. CDR3 loop: CASTLTSGFGELFF. CDR3 nucleotide sequence: TGTGCCAGCACCCTGACTAGCGGTTTTGGGGAGCTGTTTTTT.

The chain couples TRBV6-1 to TRBJ1-6, with D unresolved. This CDR3 is 14 amino acids long. V was pared by 8 bases and J by 6 bases, with 14 bases between. Per the germline V gene, CDR1 is MNHNS and CDR2 is SASEGT. The CDR3 region is CASRGVTGNSPLHF. The DNA for the CDR3 is TGTGCCAGCCGCGGAGTTACCGGTAATTCACCCCTCCACTTT.

Comment on this clonotype: This may be a read error, as it is one base from a much larger clone. This chain joins TRBV7-2 and TRBJ2-6; weak D call: TRBD2 (7 bases). This CDR3 region has 15 residues. CDR1 is SGHTA, CDR2 FQGNSA, per germline. In DNA form, the CDR3 reads TGTGCCAGCAGCACCGCGGCTGCGGGGGCCAACTTCCTGACTTTC. This encodes CASSTAAAGANFLTF. Full variable domain (remainder filled in from reference TRBV7-2 and TRBJ2-6): GAGVSQSPSNKVTEKGKDVELRCDPISGHTALYWYRQSLGQGLEFLIYFQGNSAPDKSGLPSDRFSAERTGGSVSTLTIQRTQQEDSAVYLCASSTAAAGANFLTFGAGSRLTVL.

This clonotype showed up just a few times. The CDR3 is CASSGGGGKREQYF. The CDR3, as DNA: TGTGCCAGCAGTGGGGGCGGTGGCAAAAGGGAGCAGTACTTC. V gene TRBV2 combines with J gene TRBJ2-7, with a weak D call TRBD1 (5 bases). The germline V gene encodes CDR1 SNHLY and CDR2 FYNNEI. The length of the CDR3 is 14 residues. Trimming left V 4 bases short and J 7 bases short, with 17 bases between.

This clonotype has only a few counts. The chain recombines TRBV7-9 with TRBJ1-5, with D hard to call. The germline V and J ends were trimmed by 4 bases and 1 base, with 14 bases remaining between them. The CDR3 loop spans 16 amino acids. Germline assignment: CDR1 SEHNR and CDR2 FQNEAQ (reference sequence). The CDR3 DNA is TGTGCCAGCAGCTCCCTAGGTCCGGGAAGCAATCAGCCCCAGCATTTT. This sequence encodes CASSSLGPGSNQPQHF.

This clonotype was seen only a few times. V and J are TRBV19 and TRBJ1-5; the D gene is possibly TRBD1 (6 bases). The V end was cut by 3 bases, the J end by 1 base, with 10 bases between. Germline CDR1 is LNHDA and CDR2 is SQIVND (reference sequence). This CDR3 region has 15 residues. CDR3 residues: CASSIRGQSNQPQHF. Written as DNA, the CDR3 is TGTGCCAGTAGTATCAGGGGTCAGAGCAATCAGCCCCAGCATTTT. The variable domain in full, with the rest retrieved from reference TRBV19 and TRBJ1-5, is DGGITQSPKYLFRKEGQNVTLSCEQNLNHDAMYWYRQDPGQGLRLIYYSQIVNDFQKGDIAEGYSVSREKKESFPLTVTSAQKNPTAFYLCASSIRGQSNQPQHFGDGTRLSIL.

The chain recombines TRBV12-3 or TRBV12-4 with TRBJ1-5; the D gene is possibly TRBD1 (5 bases). V dropped 4 bases and J dropped 2 bases, with 15 bases sitting between them. This CDR3 is 16 amino acids long. The CDR3 region has the DNA TGTGCCAGCAGTTATACCGTAGGGACGGGCAATCAGCCCCAGCATTTT. This gives the protein CASSYTVGTGNQPQHF.

Comment on this clonotype: A much larger clone lies one base from this, so it may be a read error. Because it lacks the conserved phenylalanine or tryptophan at the end, this CDR3 is likely a read error. The limits of the CDR3 on the DNA are not certain, so only TCRdb's listed CDR3 is given. The chain recombines TRBV7-4 with TRBJ2-3. From its first to its last residue, the CDR3 has 11 amino acids. CDR1 and CDR2 from the germline V gene are SGHVT and SQSDAQ. The CDR3 sequence is CASSLLLSRYL.

This sequence joins TRBV20-1 and TRBJ2-3, with 9 positions matching TRBD2. The length of the CDR3 is 16 residues. Germline V gives CDR1 DFQATT, CDR2 SNEGSKA (reference sequence). The trim removed 2 bases at V and 2 bases at J, leaving 8 bases unmatched. CDR3 bases: TGCAGTGCTAGAAAACCCGGACTAGCGTACACAGATACGCAGTATTTT. It translates to CSARKPGLAYTDTQYF.

The chain has TRBV19 and TRBJ2-3; 14 bases map to TRBD2. Germline loops: CDR1 LNHDA, CDR2 SQIVND (reference sequence). Trimming took 6 bases from V and 13 from J; bases not matched to a gene: 6. This CDR3 has 13 residues. CDR3 sequence (DNA): TGTGCCAGTAGCGGGACTAGCGGGGGTATAGAGTATTTT. Its protein product is CASSGTSGGIEYF.

This clonotype was seen a few times. The chain is built from TRBV19 and TRBJ2-7; D call uncertain. Germline loops: CDR1 LNHDA, CDR2 SQIVND (reference sequence). This CDR3 region has 13 residues. The ends were cut back, 4 bases at V and 0 bases at J, with 7 bases in the middle. The CDR3 here is CASSRGLSYEQYF. As DNA, the CDR3 is TGTGCCAGTAGTAGGGGTCTCTCCTACGAGCAGTACTTC.

This clonotype was found a few times. The chain recombines TRBV28 with TRBJ2-7; 8 positions match TRBD1. Trimming cost V 5 bases and J 5 bases; bases outside gene matches: 11. The CDR3 runs to 15 residues. The germline V gene encodes CDR1 MDHEN and CDR2 SYDVKM. The chain's CDR3 is CASSPRRTGSDEQYF. The CDR3 DNA reads TGTGCCAGCAGTCCTCGCCGGACAGGGTCCGACGAGCAGTACTTC.

This clonotype showed up just a few times. The chain uses TRBV20-1 and TRBJ2-1, with TRBD2 identical over 11 bases. Unmatched junction bases numbered 2, after V lost 2 bases and J lost 5 bases. Germline V CDR1 and CDR2: DFQATT, SNEGSKA (reference sequence). The CDR3 is 14 residues long. CDR3 coding DNA: TGCAGTGCTAGACTAGCGGGAGGCCACAATGAGCAGTTCTTC. This encodes CSARLAGGHNEQFF.